The 4 T cell receptor beta chains in this list originate from one sample, sequenced in a study of OX40 agonist ivuxolimab in advanced cancers. The repertoire was sequenced with immunoSEQ multiplex PCR; TCRdb's copy has only in-frame clones and lacks some. This table holds about 98,000 clones, about 83% found once. Sequences were derived from CD4+ or CD8+ T cells sorted from blood, sampled in a trial of the OX40 agonist ivuxolimab. The source of these receptors is an adult with an advanced solid tumor such as melanoma, head and neck, liver or kidney cancer.

This sequence joins TRBV11-2 and TRBJ1-1, with 8 nucleotides matching TRBD1. Germline assignment: CDR1 SGHAT and CDR2 FQNNGV. V shed 5 bases and J 5 bases; nucleotides not matched to a gene: 4. This CDR3 is 13 amino acids long. CDR3 loop: CASSLRQGTEAFF. In nucleotides, the CDR3 is TGTGCCAGCAGCCTCAGACAGGGGACTGAAGCTTTCTTT.

This clone is a singleton in its sample. The V call is TRBV6-1, the J call TRBJ1-5; the D is unclear. The germline gives CDR1 MNHNS, CDR2 SASEGT. The ends were cut back, 3 bases at V and 0 bases at J, with 6 bases in the middle. CDR3 size: 14 residues. The CDR3 here is CASSEGYSNQPQHF. For the CDR3, the DNA is TGTGCCAGCAGTGAGGGTTATAGCAATCAGCCCCAGCATTTT.

The rearrangement uses TRBV5-1 and TRBJ2-7; 9 bases match TRBD1. The CDR3 has 15 residues. Looked up from germline, CDR1 is SGHRS and CDR2 is YFSETQ. V shed 5 bases and J 1 base; nucleotides not matched to a gene: 7. In DNA, the CDR3 is TGCGCCAGCAGTAGGGAGGGGACAGGGTCCTACGAGCAGTACTTC. As protein: CASSREGTGSYEQYF.

The V gene is TRBV6-5, the J gene TRBJ1-3, with D hard to call. CDR1 and CDR2 (germline): MNHEY, SVGAGI. The CDR3 runs 14 residues. Trimming took 0 bases from V and 5 from J, leaving 8 bases between them. As DNA, the CDR3 is TGTGCCAGCAGTTACTCGAACTATCGAAACACCATATATTTT. It encodes CASSYSNYRNTIYF.